This T cell receptor (beta chain) was sequenced in a study of blood T cell repertoires in COVID-19. The overall study: The samples span acute and convalescent COVID-19 from the United States, Italy and Spain. T cells, B-cell-depleted T cells, or PBMCs provided the cDNA or gDNA that served as material.

The CDR3 runs to 12 residues. V shed 8 bases and J shed 1 base, with 8 bases lying between them. Germline V gene data show CDR1 as SEHNR and CDR2 as FQNEAQ (reference sequence). Original analysis: Estimation of nucleated cell counts relied on the amplification of reference gene primers. Sequencing was performed with immunoSEQ multiplex PCR; in TCRdb, only in-frame clones are kept and a portion is missing. Clone size and V and J calls were adopted from that table, with D and trimming inferred from the DNA. Among just over 150,000 clones listed, 70% to 85% were seen once. The J gene is TRBJ1-1, the V gene TRBV7-9; D not resolved. The sample was peripheral blood. This TCR came from a woman in her forties or fifties with acute or convalescent COVID-19. The CDR3 nucleotides read TGTGCCAGCCTTCCAGGGAACACTGAAGCTTTCTTT. Amino acid sequence: CASLPGNTEAFF.